Listed here are 20 T cell receptor beta chains from one sample, sequenced in a study of T cell repertoires in cytomegalovirus infection. Their antigens are not known. TCRdb redid the calling of the reads with MiXCR, one entry per CDR3 protein. The sample contains tens of thousands of distinct CDR3 sequences, around 20% of which appear only once. This material consisted of CD8+ T cells from cultured PBMCs, taken from culture after CMV antigen stimulation. The source of these receptors is a human donor in good health (CMV status not recorded). Some clones in this sample may be carry-over from other donors' samples.

This chain links TRBV27 with TRBJ1-5, with D tentatively TRBD1 (5 bases). Trimming cost V 9 bases and J 2 bases, with 14 bases left between them. Germline V CDR1 and CDR2: MNHEY, SMNVEV (reference sequence). The CDR3 sequence is 14 residues long. The CDR3 spells CASGAFKGNQPQHF. DNA of the CDR3: TGTGCCAGTGGGGCTTTCAAGGGCAATCAGCCCCAGCATTTT.

J is TRBJ2-1 and V is TRBV28, with TRBD2 identical over 13 bases. This CDR3 region has 15 residues. V lost 6 bases, J lost 9 bases, and 8 bases stayed unmatched. Germline V gene sequence: CDR1 MDHEN, CDR2 SYDVKM. CDR3 sequence (DNA): TGTGCCAGCAGCCCGACTAGCGGGAGGTTTGGTGAGCAGTTCTTC. Translating it yields CASSPTSGRFGEQFF.

This clonotype appeared a single time. V gene TRBV7-8 combines with J gene TRBJ2-3; D not resolved. Per the germline V gene, CDR1 is SGHVS and CDR2 is FQNEAQ. Trimming shortened V by 3 bases and J by 5 bases, and 9 bases separated the two germline ends. The CDR3 contains 13 residues. The CDR3 loop is CASSLRPGDTQYF. As DNA, the CDR3 is TGTGCCAGCAGCTTGCGTCCTGGAGATACGCAGTATTTT.

This clonotype has a single count. The chain is built from TRBV6-1 and TRBJ1-6; D is ambiguous. V dropped 4 bases and J dropped 1 base, with 11 bases sitting between them. Germline loops: CDR1 MNHNS, CDR2 SASEGT. The CDR3 spans 16 residues. CDR3 residues: CASSVWVESYNSPLHF. DNA for the CDR3: TGTGCCAGCAGTGTATGGGTGGAATCCTATAATTCACCCCTCCACTTT.

CDR3 amino acids: CASSTRQTQETQYF. CDR3 bases: TGTGCCAGCAGCACCCGACAGACCCAAGAGACCCAGTACTTC. This chain links TRBV7-2 with TRBJ2-5, with D perhaps matching TRBD1 (5 bases). Trimming removed 5 bases from V and 1 base from J, with 11 bases in between. CDR3 length equals 14 residues. CDR1 SGHTA and CDR2 FQGNSA come from the germline V gene.

The sample holds many counts of this clonotype. The chain uses TRBV28 and TRBJ1-5, with TRBD1 matching over 8 bases. The V gene's germline CDR1 is MDHEN and CDR2 SYDVKM. V shed 5 bases and J 2 bases; nucleotides not matched to a gene: 20. The CDR3 is made up of 20 amino acids. This CDR3 is CASSPGWSDRGVFGNQPQHF. CDR3 nucleotide sequence: TGTGCCAGCAGTCCCGGGTGGAGCGACAGGGGAGTCTTTGGCAATCAGCCCCAGCATTTT.

This chain connects TRBV27 to TRBJ2-1, with 10 bases aligning to TRBD2. Germline V lookup: CDR1 MNHEY, CDR2 SMNVEV (reference sequence). This CDR3 contains 14 residues. CDR3 in amino acids: CATARTSGKNEQFF. Written as DNA, the CDR3 is TGTGCAACCGCCCGGACTAGCGGAAAAAATGAGCAGTTCTTC.

This clonotype was counted at least ten times. The rearrangement uses TRBV15 and TRBJ2-1; D gene unclear. There are 12 residues in the CDR3. Trimming removed 0 bases from V and 7 bases from J, with 4 bases in between. The V gene's germline CDR1 is LNHNV and CDR2 YYDKDF (reference sequence). DNA for the CDR3: TGTGCCACCAGCAGAGATCGAAATGAGCAGTTCTTC. This encodes CATSRDRNEQFF.

The table lists this clonotype with a few counts. The rearrangement joins TRBV29-1 to TRBJ2-7; D could derive from TRBD1 or TRBD2 (6 bases each). V was pared by 8 bases and J by 6 bases, with 20 bases between. Germline values: CDR1 SQVTM, CDR2 ANQGSEA. CDR3 size: 13 residues. This CDR3 is CSSLYGGSGEQYF. Here the CDR3 DNA reads TGCAGCTCCCTCTACGGGGGCTCGGGCGAGCAGTACTTC.

A few counts support this clonotype. The genes are TRBV7-2 and TRBJ1-3; unclear D gene. The length of the CDR3 is 13 residues. Trimming cost V 2 bases and J 3 bases, with 5 bases left between them. CDR1 is SGHTA and CDR2 is FQGNSA in the germline V gene. The CDR3 region has the DNA TGTGCCAGCAGCTTAAACATTGGAAACACCATATATTTT. It codes for CASSLNIGNTIYF.

Only a few counts were recorded for this clonotype. V and J are TRBV4-1 and TRBJ2-2, with TRBD2 matching over 8 bases. V shed 4 bases, J shed 2 bases, and the junction held 6 bases outside the gene matches. CDR3 size: 16 residues. The germline V gene encodes CDR1 MGHRA and CDR2 YSYEKL. CDR3: CASSLFSGVNTGELFF. The CDR3 DNA reads as TGCGCCAGCAGCCTTTTTAGCGGGGTTAACACCGGGGAGCTGTTTTTT.

This clonotype was seen only a few times. This sequence joins TRBV19 and TRBJ2-2, with D tentatively TRBD1 (6 bases). This CDR3 is 16 amino acids long. CDR1 and CDR2 from the germline V gene are LNHDA and SQIVND (reference sequence). Trimming pared 4 bases from V and 1 base from J, leaving 13 bases between. CDR3 protein: CASSTQGSGNTGELFF. The CDR3 DNA sequence: TGTGCCAGTAGTACACAGGGATCCGGGAACACCGGGGAGCTGTTTTTT.

J is TRBJ2-7 and V is TRBV6-1; possibly TRBD1 or TRBD2 for D (7 bases each). Germline V lookup: CDR1 MNHNS, CDR2 SASEGT. CDR3 length equals 14 residues. Trimming pared 10 bases from V and 3 bases from J, leaving 19 bases between. CDR3 coding DNA: TGTGCCACTGACAGGGAGCGGGGCTTCTACGAGCAGTACTTC. The encoded protein is CATDRERGFYEQYF.

CDR3 region: CASSSPRTGGLNEQFF. CDR3 sequence (DNA): TGTGCCAGCAGCTCGCCGAGGACTGGGGGTCTCAATGAGCAGTTCTTC. V is TRBV7-6 and J is TRBJ2-1; D possibly matches TRBD1 or TRBD2 (5 bases each). The V end was cut by 4 bases, the J end by 6 bases, with 19 bases between. The CDR3 sequence is 16 residues long. Germline values: CDR1 SGHVS, CDR2 FNYEAQ.

The chain carries TRBV7-2 and TRBJ2-7, with 11 bases matching TRBD1. The germline CDR1 and CDR2 sequences are SGHTA and FQGNSA. Trimming at V came to 1 base and at J to 3 bases, leaving 5 bases not matched to a gene. This CDR3 region has 16 residues. This chain's CDR3 is CASSLGFGTGGYEQYF. The CDR3 region has the DNA TGTGCCAGCAGCTTAGGTTTTGGGACAGGGGGCTACGAGCAGTACTTC.

This clonotype came up a few times. CDR3 sequence (DNA): TGTGCCAGCAGCTTAAGTCTAGCGGGGAAGATATACAATGAGCAGTTCTTC. Protein: CASSLSLAGKIYNEQFF. The rearrangement joins TRBV7-6 to TRBJ2-1, with 9 bases matching TRBD2. This CDR3 has 17 amino acids. Germline lookup yields CDR1 SGHVS and CDR2 FNYEAQ. V trimming: 2 bases; J trimming: 4 bases; junction bases outside the gene matches: 9.

In its sample, this clonotype was seen a few times. The rearrangement links TRBV12-3 or TRBV12-4 to TRBJ1-1, with D possibly being TRBD1 (6 bases). V was cut by 5 bases and J by 4 bases, with 8 bases left in between. The CDR3 totals 12 residues. The CDR3 is CASSPTGTEAFF. The CDR3 nucleotides are TGTGCCAGCAGTCCGACAGGCACTGAAGCTTTCTTT.

The V gene is TRBV20-1, the J gene TRBJ2-1, with D perhaps TRBD1 (6 bases). Germline values: CDR1 DFQATT, CDR2 SNEGSKA (reference sequence). Trimming shortened V by 6 bases and J by 10 bases, and 25 bases separated the two germline ends. There are 15 residues in the CDR3. CDR3 protein: CSASPRDTPRGEQFF. CDR3 nucleotide sequence: TGCAGTGCCTCACCCCGGGACACTCCCCGGGGCGAGCAGTTCTTC.

This clonotype was seen more than once but under ten times. The V gene is TRBV7-8, the J gene TRBJ1-2, with TRBD1 matching over 7 bases. This CDR3 is 13 amino acids long. The V segment lost 0 bases and the J segment 7 bases; nucleotides outside the gene matches: 2. Germline CDR1 SGHVS, CDR2 FQNEAQ. CDR3 sequence (DNA): TGTGCCAGCAGCTTAGCGCAGGGGGTTGGCTACACCTTC. Translating it yields CASSLAQGVGYTF.

The chain is built from TRBV11-3 and TRBJ1-5; no clear D gene. The CDR3 totals 14 residues. The V gene lost 2 bases and the J gene lost 4 bases, with 9 bases spanning the gap. From germline, CDR1 is SGHNT and CDR2 YENEEA. The CDR3 DNA reads TGTGCCAGCAGCTTAATTACGTCTAATCAGCCCCAGCATTTT. Encoded protein: CASSLITSNQPQHF. Full variable domain (remainder filled in from reference TRBV11-3 and TRBJ1-5): EAGVVQSPRYKIIEKKQPVAFWCNPISGHNTLYWYLQNLGQGPELLIRYENEEAVDDSQLPKDRFSAERLKGVDSTLKIQPAELGDSAVYLCASSLITSNQPQHFGDGTRLSIL.